This is a list of T cell receptor beta chains from one sample in a study of cytomegalovirus exposure and HLA in healthy donors. Clones were sequenced by immunoSEQ multiplex PCR, and TCRdb holds only the in-frame ones, with some missing. The sample holds roughly 110,000 clones, over 70% seen once. The sample taken for sequencing was PBMCs. These receptors were collected from a man aged 30 to 45 in good health and CMV-seronegative. The CDR3 runs from the conserved cysteine through the conserved F or W. D genes are given only for firm matches. Clone size is stated in some rows and not others, as once, few, many or a class when expanded.

CDR3 DNA	CDR3 protein	clone size	D gene	V gene	J gene
TGTGCCAGCAGATCCCAGGGCAGGCTGATGGGCTATGGCTACACCTTC	CASRSQGRLMGYGYTF	NA	NA	TRBV5-4	TRBJ1-2
TGCGCCAGCAGCTTGGGGACTGACTACTCCTACGAGCAGTACTTC	CASSLGTDYSYEQYF	NA	NA	TRBV5-1	TRBJ2-7
TGTGCCAGCTACGGGGGGGCAGATACGCAGTATTTT	CASYGGADTQYF	NA	TRBD2	TRBV6-5	TRBJ2-3
TGCAGCGTTGAGGACAACTCCTACGAGCAGTACTTC	CSVEDNSYEQYF	NA	NA	TRBV29-1	TRBJ2-7
TGTGCCAGCAGCTGGGCAGGTTCAGGGAACACTGAAGCTTTCTTT	CASSWAGSGNTEAFF	NA	NA	TRBV7-9	TRBJ1-1
TGTGCCAGCAGCTTAGTGAGGGGGCAGGGCAATCAGCCCCAGCATTTT	CASSLVRGQGNQPQHF	NA	TRBD1	TRBV7-8	TRBJ1-5
TGTGCCAGCAGACGAATCAGGGGGCGAACCGGGGAGCTGTTTTTT	CASRRIRGRTGELFF	NA	TRBD1	TRBV6-1	TRBJ2-2
TGTGCCAGCTCACCACAGGGGAGCACAGATACGCAGTATTTT	CASSPQGSTDTQYF	NA	NA	TRBV18	TRBJ2-3
TGCGCCAGCAGCGCGGGACAGCATTCTAACTATGGCTACACCTTC	CASSAGQHSNYGYTF	NA	TRBD1	TRBV5-1	TRBJ1-2
TGCGCCAGCCAGCCGCTAGGGGAAAATGGGGAGCTGTTTTTT	CASQPLGENGELFF	few	NA	TRBV5-1	TRBJ2-2
TGTGCCAGCAGCGCCGGACTAGCGGGGGAGAAAGCTTACACAGATACGCAGTATTTT	CASSAGLAGEKAYTDTQYF	NA	TRBD2	TRBV9	TRBJ2-3
TGTGCCAGCAGCCGCGACAGGGCCTATGGCTACACCTTC	CASSRDRAYGYTF	NA	TRBD1	TRBV11-2	TRBJ1-2
TGCGCCAGCAGCCAAGATAGCCACACCTACACCTACGAGCAGTACTTC	CASSQDSHTYTYEQYF	NA	NA	TRBV4-1	TRBJ2-7
TGCGCCAGCAGCCAAGGGGTAAGGAGATCGCGAGCTTTCTTT	CASSQGVRRSRAFF	NA	NA	TRBV4-1	TRBJ1-1
TGTGCCAGTAGTCCAGGACAGGGCCAAGAGACCCAGTACTTC	CASSPGQGQETQYF	NA	TRBD1	TRBV19	TRBJ2-5
TGTGCCAGCACCACCCGGGACAGGGGTCGGTTCAACGAGCAGTACTTC	CASTTRDRGRFNEQYF	NA	TRBD1	TRBV13	TRBJ2-7
TGTGCCAGCAGTTTCGTACAGGCCAATCAGCCCCAGCATTTT	CASSFVQANQPQHF	NA	NA	TRBV28	TRBJ1-5
TGTGCCAGCAGCTTGAGGTCGCAGGGGAAGGGCTACGAGCAGTACTTC	CASSLRSQGKGYEQYF	NA	NA	TRBV5-4	TRBJ2-7
TGTGCCAGCAGCTCGCAGGGAATAATCGAGCAGTACTTC	CASSSQGIIEQYF	NA	NA	TRBV11-2	TRBJ2-7
TGTGCCAGCAGCTTAGGTCAGGGGTCTTGGGACAATCAGCCCCAGCATTTT	CASSLGQGSWDNQPQHF	NA	NA	TRBV7-9	TRBJ1-5
TGTGCAAGTCGCTTCCCCTTCGGCAGCGCAACCTACGAGCAGTACTTC	CASRFPFGSATYEQYF	NA	NA	TRBV12-2	TRBJ2-7
TGTGCCAGCAGCTTAACCTGGGACAGGGGCTTATACGAGCAGTACTTC	CASSLTWDRGLYEQYF	NA	TRBD1	TRBV11-1	TRBJ2-7
TGCGCCACCGAGGATACCGGGGAGCTGTTTTTT	CATEDTGELFF	few	NA	TRBV4-1	TRBJ2-2
TGTGCCAGCAGCACCGGGACTAGCGGCCTAACAGATACGCAGTATTTT	CASSTGTSGLTDTQYF	NA	TRBD2	TRBV11-2	TRBJ2-3
TGTGCCAGCAGCCACGGGACTAGCGGGAGTCCTCCCTACGAGCAGTACTTC	CASSHGTSGSPPYEQYF	NA	TRBD2	TRBV4-2	TRBJ2-7
TGTGCCAGCAGCTTAGCAGGGGGCGGGAGCACTGAAGCTTTCTTT	CASSLAGGGSTEAFF	NA	TRBD1	TRBV11-2	TRBJ1-1
TGTGCCAGCACCCCTAGCGGGGGGGCCGCCGGGGAGCTGTTTTTT	CASTPSGGAAGELFF	many	TRBD2	TRBV7-3	TRBJ2-2
TGTGCCAGCAGCTCCCCGGGGGGTCAGTATGGCTACACCTTC	CASSSPGGQYGYTF	once	NA	TRBV11-2	TRBJ1-2
TGCGCCAGCAGCCGACAGGGGCAAGAGCAGTTCTTC	CASSRQGQEQFF	NA	TRBD1	TRBV5-1	TRBJ2-1
TGTGCCAGCAGCGTAGATGGGGGCAAGTCGACCCAGTACTTC	CASSVDGGKSTQYF	NA	NA	TRBV9	TRBJ2-5